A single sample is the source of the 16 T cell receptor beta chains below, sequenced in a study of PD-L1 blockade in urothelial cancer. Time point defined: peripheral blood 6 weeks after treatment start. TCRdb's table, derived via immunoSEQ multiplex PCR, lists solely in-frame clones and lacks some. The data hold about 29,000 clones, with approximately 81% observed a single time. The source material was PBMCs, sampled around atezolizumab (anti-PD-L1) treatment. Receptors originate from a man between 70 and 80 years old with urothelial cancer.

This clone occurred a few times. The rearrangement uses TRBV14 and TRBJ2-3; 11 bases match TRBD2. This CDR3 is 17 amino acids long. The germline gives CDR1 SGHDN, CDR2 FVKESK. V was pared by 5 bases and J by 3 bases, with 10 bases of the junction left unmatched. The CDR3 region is CASSARLAGPGTDTQYF. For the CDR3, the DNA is TGTGCCAGCAGCGCCCGACTAGCGGGGCCGGGGACAGATACGCAGTATTTT.

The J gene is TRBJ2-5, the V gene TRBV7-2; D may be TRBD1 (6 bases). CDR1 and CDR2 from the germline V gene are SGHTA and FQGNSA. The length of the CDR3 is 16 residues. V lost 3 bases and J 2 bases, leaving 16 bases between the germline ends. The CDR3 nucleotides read TGTGCCAGCAGCTTGTCAGGGGCGGCGAGACAAGAGACCCAGTACTTC. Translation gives CASSLSGAARQETQYF.

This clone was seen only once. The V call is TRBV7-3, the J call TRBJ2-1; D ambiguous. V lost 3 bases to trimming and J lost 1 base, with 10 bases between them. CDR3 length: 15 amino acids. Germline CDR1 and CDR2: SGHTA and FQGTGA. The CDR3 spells CASSFLAESYNEQFF. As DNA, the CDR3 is TGTGCCAGCAGCTTTCTGGCGGAGTCCTACAATGAGCAGTTCTTC. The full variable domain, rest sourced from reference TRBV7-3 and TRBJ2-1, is GAGVSQTPSNKVTEKGKYVELRCDPISGHTALYWYRQSLGQGPEFLIYFQGTGAADDSGLPNDRFFAVRPEGSVSTLKIQRTERGDSAVYLCASSFLAESYNEQFFGPGTRLTVL.

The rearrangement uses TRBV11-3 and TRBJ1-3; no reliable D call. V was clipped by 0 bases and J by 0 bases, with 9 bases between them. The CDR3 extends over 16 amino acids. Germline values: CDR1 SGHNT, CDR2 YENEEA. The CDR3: CASSLDLTASGNTIYF. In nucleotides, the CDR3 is TGTGCCAGCAGCTTAGATCTAACAGCCTCTGGAAACACCATATATTTT.

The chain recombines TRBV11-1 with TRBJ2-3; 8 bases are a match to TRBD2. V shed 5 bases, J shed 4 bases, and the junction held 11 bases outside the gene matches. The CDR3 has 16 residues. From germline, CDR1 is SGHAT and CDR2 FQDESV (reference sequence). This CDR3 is CASSHRLSGTADTQYF. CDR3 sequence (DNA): TGTGCCAGCAGCCACCGTCTTAGCGGGACTGCAGATACGCAGTATTTT. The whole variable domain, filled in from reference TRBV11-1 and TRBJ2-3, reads EAEVAQSPRYKITEKSQAVAFWCDPISGHATLYWYRQILGQGPELLVQFQDESVVDDSQLPKDRFSAERLKGVDSTLKIQPAELGDSAMYLCASSHRLSGTADTQYFGPGTRLTVL.

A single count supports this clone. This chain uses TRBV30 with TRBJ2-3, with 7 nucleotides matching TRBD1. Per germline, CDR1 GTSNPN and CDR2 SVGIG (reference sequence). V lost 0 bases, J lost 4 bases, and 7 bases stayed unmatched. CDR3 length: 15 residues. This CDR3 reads CAWSVGQDNSDTQYF. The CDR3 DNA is TGTGCCTGGAGTGTAGGACAGGATAATTCAGATACGCAGTATTTT.

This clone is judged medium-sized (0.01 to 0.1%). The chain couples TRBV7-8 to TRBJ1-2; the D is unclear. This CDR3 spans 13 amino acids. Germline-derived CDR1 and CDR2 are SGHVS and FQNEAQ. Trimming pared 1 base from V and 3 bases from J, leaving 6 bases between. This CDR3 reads CASSLVLYYGYTF. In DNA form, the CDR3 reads TGTGCCAGCAGCTTAGTCTTATACTATGGCTACACCTTC.

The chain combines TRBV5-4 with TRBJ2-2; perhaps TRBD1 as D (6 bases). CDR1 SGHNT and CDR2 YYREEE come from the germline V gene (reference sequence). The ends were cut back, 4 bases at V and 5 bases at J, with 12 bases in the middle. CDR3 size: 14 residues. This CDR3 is CASSPETGTGELFF. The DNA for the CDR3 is TGTGCCAGCAGCCCCGAGACAGGTACCGGGGAGCTGTTTTTT.

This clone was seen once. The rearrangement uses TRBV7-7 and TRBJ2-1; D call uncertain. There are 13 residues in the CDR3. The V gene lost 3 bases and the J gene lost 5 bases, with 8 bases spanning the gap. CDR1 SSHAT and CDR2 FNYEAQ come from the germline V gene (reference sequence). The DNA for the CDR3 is TGTGCCAGCAGCTTCGCCCAGGACAATGAGCAGTTCTTC. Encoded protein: CASSFAQDNEQFF.

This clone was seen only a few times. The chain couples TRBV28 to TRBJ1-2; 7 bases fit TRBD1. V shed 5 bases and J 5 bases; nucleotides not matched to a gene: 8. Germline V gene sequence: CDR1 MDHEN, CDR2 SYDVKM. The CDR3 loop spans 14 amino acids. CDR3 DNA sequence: TGTGCCAGCAGTCCCGGGACAGCTTCATATGGCTACACCTTC. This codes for CASSPGTASYGYTF.

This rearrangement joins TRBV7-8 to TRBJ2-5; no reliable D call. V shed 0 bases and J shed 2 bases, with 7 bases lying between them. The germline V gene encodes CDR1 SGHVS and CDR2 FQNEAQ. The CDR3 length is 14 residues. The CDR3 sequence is CASSLAPLQETQYF. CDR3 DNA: TGTGCCAGCAGCTTAGCGCCTCTACAAGAGACCCAGTACTTC.

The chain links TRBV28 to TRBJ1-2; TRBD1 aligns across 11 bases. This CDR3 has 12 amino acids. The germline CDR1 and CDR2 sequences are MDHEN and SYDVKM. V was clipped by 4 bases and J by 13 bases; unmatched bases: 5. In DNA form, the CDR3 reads TGTGCCAGCAGTTCTGGACAGGGGGCAATCACCTTC. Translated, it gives CASSSGQGAITF.

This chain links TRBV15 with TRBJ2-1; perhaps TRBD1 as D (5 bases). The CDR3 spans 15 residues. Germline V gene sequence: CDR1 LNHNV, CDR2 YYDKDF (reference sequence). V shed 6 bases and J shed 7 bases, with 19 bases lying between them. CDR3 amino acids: CATSRKGQEKNEQFF. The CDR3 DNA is TGTGCCACCAGTAGAAAGGGGCAGGAAAAGAATGAGCAGTTCTTC.

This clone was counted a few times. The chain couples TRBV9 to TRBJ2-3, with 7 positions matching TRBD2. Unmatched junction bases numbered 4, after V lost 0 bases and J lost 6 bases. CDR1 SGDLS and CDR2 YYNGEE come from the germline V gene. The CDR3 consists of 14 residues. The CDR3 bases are TGTGCCAGCAGCGTAGGCGGGGGTGAGGATACGCAGTATTTT. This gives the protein CASSVGGGEDTQYF.

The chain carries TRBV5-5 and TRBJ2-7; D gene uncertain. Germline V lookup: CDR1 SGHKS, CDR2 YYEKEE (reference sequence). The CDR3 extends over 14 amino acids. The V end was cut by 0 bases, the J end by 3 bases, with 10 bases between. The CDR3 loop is CASSLGGIGYEQYF. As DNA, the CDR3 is TGTGCCAGCAGCTTGGGAGGAATCGGCTACGAGCAGTACTTC.

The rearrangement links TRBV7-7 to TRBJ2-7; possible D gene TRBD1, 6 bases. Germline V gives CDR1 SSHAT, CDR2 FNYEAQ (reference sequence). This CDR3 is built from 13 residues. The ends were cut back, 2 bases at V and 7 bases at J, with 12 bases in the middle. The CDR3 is CASSLKGGGEQYF. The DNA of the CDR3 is TGTGCCAGCAGCTTAAAAGGGGGTGGAGAGCAGTACTTC.